This TCR beta chain is drawn from a study of T-cell memory formation after mild COVID-19. Findings and limits, study-wide: From day 15 to 85, contracting clones were balanced between CD4 and CD8, whereas later expanders leaned toward CD4+. Certain responding clones were present in pre-infection memory, suggesting participation of cross-reactive memory. Those CD4+ clones that contracted were mainly in CM and EM (CD8+ ones in EMRA).

V lost 3 bases, J lost 4 bases, and 6 bases lay in between. The CDR3 contains 12 residues. TCRalpha and TCRbeta libraries used 5'RACE with constant-segment primers and UMIs. TCRdb itself ran the 5' RACE reads through MiXCR, one entry per CDR3 protein. The sample has about 340,000 distinct CDR3 sequences; more than 15% are singletons. This clonotype was picked up a small number of times. Its antigen is as yet unknown. The genes are TRBV12-3 or TRBV12-4 and TRBJ1-1; perhaps TRBD1 as D (5 bases). Sequencing was carried out using PBMCs or a T cell subset sorted from them (not recorded which). The clonotype was recovered from a man aged 18-30 years who had mild COVID-19 (a few samples of this study predate the infection). Cell type and time point are not known. The CDR3 loop is CASSLGPTEAFF. In nucleotides, the CDR3 is TGTGCCAGCAGTTTGGGGCCCACTGAAGCTTTCTTT.